This T cell receptor (beta chain) originates from a study of cytomegalovirus exposure and HLA in healthy donors. Primers included in the PCR were 60 Vbeta and 13 Jbeta primers. Sequencing used immunoSEQ multiplex PCR; TCRdb keeps in-frame clones, though not all of them. Of tens of thousands of clones in the sample, around 81% were seen once. Sequences were obtained from PBMCs. The clonotype was recovered from a male donor in good health and CMV-seronegative.

This chain's CDR3 is CASSETSGGYNEQFF. The CDR3 DNA reads TGTGCCAGCAGTGAAACTAGCGGGGGGTACAATGAGCAGTTCTTC. The chain joins TRBV6-1 to TRBJ2-1; 12 bases fit TRBD2. Germline values: CDR1 MNHNS, CDR2 SASEGT. The CDR3 has 15 residues. With V trimmed by 2 bases and J by 4 bases, 0 bases remained unmatched.